This T cell receptor beta chain is drawn from a study of beta chain features in type 1 diabetes. Broader study findings: Fewer junction insertions and more nucleotide deletions appeared in type 1 diabetes patients.

As every portion of the isolated RNA was reverse transcribed, the sequencing read expressed TCRB transcripts. Clones were sequenced by immunoSEQ multiplex PCR, and TCRdb holds only the in-frame ones, with some missing. Here the sample spans roughly 250,000 clones, around 10% being singletons. This clone turned up a few times. Antigen specificity is unknown. A sort by CD45RO/CCR7/CD25/CD127/CD95/CD27 yielded CD4+ naive, central memory, regulatory and stem cell-like memory cells. This clonotype was sampled from a woman aged 18-29 years in good health. The material sequenced was naive CD4+ T cells from blood.

The DNA of the CDR3 is TGTGCCAGCAGTTATACGGACAGGGCGGAGGAGCAGTTCTTC. It codes for CASSYTDRAEEQFF. The V call is TRBV6-6, the J call TRBJ2-1; TRBD1 matches at 8 bases. The CDR3 runs to 14 residues. Trimming took 3 bases from V and 10 from J; bases not matched to a gene: 8. Germline CDR1 MNHNY, CDR2 SVGAGI (reference sequence).